The T cell receptor beta chain under discussion was sequenced for a study of long-term antiretroviral therapy in people with HIV. Concerning this clone itself: The antigen is undetermined.

Survey level was the resolution at which the v3.0 immunoSEQ assay ran. In sequencing, roughly 40,000-55,000 T-cell genomes per sample were targeted. Sequenced by immunoSEQ multiplex PCR; TCRdb stores in-frame clones only, minus some. The data show about 25,000 clones, roughly 86% seen once. Whole-study findings and limits: In HIV, the repertoires covered a tighter span of CDR3 lengths than in controls. The blood, collected between the mid-2000s and the late 2010s, was possibly taken under older ART regimens. No data were available on ART adherence, viral resistance or therapy changes.

Germline CDR1 MNHNS, CDR2 SASEGT. This CDR3 is 19 amino acids long. The ends lost 3 bases at V and 2 bases at J; junction bases unmatched: 12. The receptor's source is a woman younger than 45 with HIV. V and J are TRBV6-1 and TRBJ1-5; 11 bases match TRBD1. Sequencing used unsorted PBMCs, obtained 1.9 years after starting antiretroviral therapy. The CDR3 is CASSDPRTGGGFGNQPQHF. Written as DNA, the CDR3 is TGTGCCAGCAGTGACCCTAGGACAGGGGGCGGTTTTGGCAATCAGCCCCAGCATTTT.